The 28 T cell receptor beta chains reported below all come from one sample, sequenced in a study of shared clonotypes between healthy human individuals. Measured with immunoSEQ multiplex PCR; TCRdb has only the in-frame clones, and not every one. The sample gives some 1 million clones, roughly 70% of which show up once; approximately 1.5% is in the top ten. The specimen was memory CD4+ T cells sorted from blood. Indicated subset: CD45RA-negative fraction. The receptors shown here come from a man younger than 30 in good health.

The CDR3 nucleotides read TGTGCCACCAGCAGAGATCTGGGGTTGTTTATAAACTCCTACGAGCAGTACTTC. Encoded protein: CATSRDLGLFINSYEQYF. The rearrangement uses TRBV15 and TRBJ2-7; D remains unclear. CDR1 and CDR2 from the germline V gene are LNHNV and YYDKDF (reference sequence). V gave up 0 bases and J gave up 0 bases, with 18 bases separating them. The CDR3 loop spans 18 amino acids.

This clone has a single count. CDR3 nucleotide sequence: TGTGCCAGCAGTGTGGGGGGAAACTCCTACAATGAGCAGTTCTTC. This sequence encodes CASSVGGNSYNEQFF. The gene calls are TRBV2 and TRBJ2-1, with D possibly TRBD2 on 6 matching bases. This CDR3 comprises 15 residues. Looked up from germline, CDR1 is SNHLY and CDR2 is FYNNEI. V lost 4 bases and J lost 0, with 10 bases in between.

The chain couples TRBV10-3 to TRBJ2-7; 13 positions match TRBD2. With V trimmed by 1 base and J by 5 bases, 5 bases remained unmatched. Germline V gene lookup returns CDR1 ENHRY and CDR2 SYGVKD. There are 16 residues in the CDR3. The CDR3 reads CAISELTSGRSHEQYF. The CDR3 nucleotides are TGTGCCATCAGTGAGTTGACTAGCGGGAGGAGTCACGAGCAGTACTTC.

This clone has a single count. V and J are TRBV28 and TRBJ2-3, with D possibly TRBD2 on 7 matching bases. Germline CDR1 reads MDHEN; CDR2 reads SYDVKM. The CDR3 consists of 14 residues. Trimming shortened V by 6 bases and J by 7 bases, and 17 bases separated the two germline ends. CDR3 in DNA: TGTGCCAGCAGCGAAAGCCGGGGGGCTTATACGCAGTATTTT. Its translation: CASSESRGAYTQYF.

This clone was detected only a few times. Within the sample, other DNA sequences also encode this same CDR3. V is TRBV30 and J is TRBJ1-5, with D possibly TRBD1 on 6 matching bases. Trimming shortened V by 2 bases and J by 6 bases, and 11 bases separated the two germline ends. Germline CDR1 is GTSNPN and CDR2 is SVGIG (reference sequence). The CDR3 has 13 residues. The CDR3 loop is CAWSRGAGQPQHF. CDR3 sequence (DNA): TGTGCCTGGAGTCGGGGGGCTGGTCAGCCCCAGCATTTT.

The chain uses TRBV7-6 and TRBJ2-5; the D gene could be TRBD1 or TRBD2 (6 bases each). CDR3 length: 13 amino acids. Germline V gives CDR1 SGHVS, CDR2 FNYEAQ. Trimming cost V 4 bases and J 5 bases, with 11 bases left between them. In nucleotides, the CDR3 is TGTGCCAGCAGCTCGGGGGCTAGGGAGACCCAGTACTTC. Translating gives CASSSGARETQYF.

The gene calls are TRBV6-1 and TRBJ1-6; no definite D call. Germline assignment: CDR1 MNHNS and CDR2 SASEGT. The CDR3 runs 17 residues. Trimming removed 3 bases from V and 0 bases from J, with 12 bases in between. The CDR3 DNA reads TGTGCCAGCAGTGAGCGCAGTAGTAGCTCCTATAATTCACCCCTCCACTTT. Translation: CASSERSSSSYNSPLHF.

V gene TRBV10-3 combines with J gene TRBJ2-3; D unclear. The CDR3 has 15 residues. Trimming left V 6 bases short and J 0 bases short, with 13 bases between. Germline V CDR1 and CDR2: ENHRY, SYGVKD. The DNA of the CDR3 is TGTGCCATCAGGAGTGGGTTCTCTAGCACAGATACGCAGTATTTT. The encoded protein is CAIRSGFSSTDTQYF.

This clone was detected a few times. In nucleotides, the CDR3 is TGTGCCAGCAGCCCGGCGCCCGCGACGAAGAACACCGGGGAGCTGTTTTTT. This sequence encodes CASSPAPATKNTGELFF. This rearrangement joins TRBV5-4 to TRBJ2-2; D uncertain. The length of the CDR3 is 17 residues. Trimming left V 4 bases short and J 1 base short, with 17 bases between. Germline loops: CDR1 SGHNT, CDR2 YYREEE (reference sequence).

The CDR3 reads CASSENQEGKTQYF. The CDR3 DNA reads TGTGCCAGCAGCGAAAATCAGGAGGGAAAGACCCAGTACTTC. The genes are TRBV9 and TRBJ2-5, with D possibly matching TRBD2 (6 bases). Per germline, CDR1 SGDLS and CDR2 YYNGEE. V dropped 3 bases and J dropped 6 bases, with 15 bases sitting between them. This CDR3 is built from 14 residues.

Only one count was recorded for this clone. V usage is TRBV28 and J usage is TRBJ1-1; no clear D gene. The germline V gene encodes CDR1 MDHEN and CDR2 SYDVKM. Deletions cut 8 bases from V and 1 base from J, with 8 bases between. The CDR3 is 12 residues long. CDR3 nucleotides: TGTGCCAGCCGACCAGGGAACACTGAAGCTTTCTTT. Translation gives CASRPGNTEAFF.

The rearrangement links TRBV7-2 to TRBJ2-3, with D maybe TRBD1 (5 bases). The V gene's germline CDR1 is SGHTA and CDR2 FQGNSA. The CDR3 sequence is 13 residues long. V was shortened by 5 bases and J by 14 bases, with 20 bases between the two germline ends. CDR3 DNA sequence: TGTGCCAGCAGCCCACGACAGAACCTCGGATGGTATTTT. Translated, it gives CASSPRQNLGWYF.

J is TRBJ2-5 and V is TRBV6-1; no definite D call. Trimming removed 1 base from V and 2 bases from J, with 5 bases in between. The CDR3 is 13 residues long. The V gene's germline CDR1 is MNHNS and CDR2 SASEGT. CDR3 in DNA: TGTGCCAGCAGTGAAGGAGTGCAAGAGACCCAGTACTTC. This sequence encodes CASSEGVQETQYF.

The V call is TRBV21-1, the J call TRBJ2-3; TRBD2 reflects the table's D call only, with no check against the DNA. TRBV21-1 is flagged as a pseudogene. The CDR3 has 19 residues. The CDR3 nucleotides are TGTGCCAGCAGCAAAAAGAGGCTAGCCCAATCGGCTAGCACAGATACGCAGTATTTT. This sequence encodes CASSKKRLAQSASTDTQYF.

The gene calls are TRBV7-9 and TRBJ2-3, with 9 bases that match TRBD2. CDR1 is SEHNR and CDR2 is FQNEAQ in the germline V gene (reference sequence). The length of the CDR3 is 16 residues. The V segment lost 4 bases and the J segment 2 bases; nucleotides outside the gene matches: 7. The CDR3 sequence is CASSSNRLAVTDTQYF. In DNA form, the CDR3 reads TGTGCCAGCAGCTCGAACCGACTAGCGGTCACAGATACGCAGTATTTT.

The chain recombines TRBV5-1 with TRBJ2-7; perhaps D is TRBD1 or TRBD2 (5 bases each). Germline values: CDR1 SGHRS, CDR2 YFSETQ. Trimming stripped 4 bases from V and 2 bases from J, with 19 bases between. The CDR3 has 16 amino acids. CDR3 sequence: CASSPGPPAGTYEQYF. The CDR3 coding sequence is TGCGCCAGCAGCCCGGGACCCCCGGCGGGTACCTACGAGCAGTACTTC.

Here the CDR3 reads CASSVASGQQYEQYF. CDR3 in DNA: TGTGCCAGCAGCGTAGCCAGCGGACAGCAATACGAGCAGTACTTC. The genes are TRBV9 and TRBJ2-7, with D possibly being TRBD1 (6 bases). The CDR3 length is 15 residues. Between the trimmed V and J ends, which lost 0 bases and 4 bases, there was a span of 14 bases. Looked up from germline, CDR1 is SGDLS and CDR2 is YYNGEE.

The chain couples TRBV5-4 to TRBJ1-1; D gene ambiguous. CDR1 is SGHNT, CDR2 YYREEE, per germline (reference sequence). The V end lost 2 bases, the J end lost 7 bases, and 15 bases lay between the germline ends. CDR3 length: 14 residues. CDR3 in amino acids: CASSLLNRKGEAFF. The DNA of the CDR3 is TGTGCCAGCAGCTTACTGAACCGAAAGGGTGAAGCTTTCTTT.

For the CDR3, the DNA is TGTGCCAGTAGTATGGGCCAGATGAGCAATCAGCCCCAGCATTTT. Its protein is CASSMGQMSNQPQHF. The J gene is TRBJ1-5, the V gene TRBV19; D not resolved. The CDR3 loop spans 15 amino acids. The V gene lost 3 bases and the J gene lost 1 base, with 10 bases spanning the gap. Germline V CDR1 and CDR2: LNHDA, SQIVND (reference sequence).

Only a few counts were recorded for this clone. Here the CDR3 reads CAWSLGPEAFF. The CDR3 DNA reads TGTGCCTGGAGTCTTGGCCCTGAAGCTTTCTTT. The chain joins TRBV30 to TRBJ1-1; D not certain. The CDR3 is made up of 11 amino acids. V lost 2 bases to trimming and J lost 6 bases, with 7 bases between them. The germline CDR1 and CDR2 sequences are GTSNPN and SVGIG (reference sequence).

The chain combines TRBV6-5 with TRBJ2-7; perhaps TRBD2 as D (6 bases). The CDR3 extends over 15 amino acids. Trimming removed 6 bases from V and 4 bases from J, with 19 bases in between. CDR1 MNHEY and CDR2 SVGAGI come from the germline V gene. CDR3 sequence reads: CASSPMLARGYEQYF. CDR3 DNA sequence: TGTGCCAGCAGCCCGATGCTAGCTCGGGGGTACGAGCAGTACTTC.

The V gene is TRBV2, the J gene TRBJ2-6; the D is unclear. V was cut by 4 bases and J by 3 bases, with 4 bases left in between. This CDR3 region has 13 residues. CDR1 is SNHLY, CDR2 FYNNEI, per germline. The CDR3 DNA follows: TGTGCCAGCAGTGTAGGTGGGGCCAACGTCCTGACTTTC. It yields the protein CASSVGGANVLTF. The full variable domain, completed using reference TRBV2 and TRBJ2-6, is EPEVTQTPSHQVTQMGQEVILRCVPISNHLYFYWYRQILGQKVEFLVSFYNNEISEKSEIFDDQFSVERPDGSNFTLKIRSTKLEDSAMYFCASSVGGANVLTFGAGSRLTVL.

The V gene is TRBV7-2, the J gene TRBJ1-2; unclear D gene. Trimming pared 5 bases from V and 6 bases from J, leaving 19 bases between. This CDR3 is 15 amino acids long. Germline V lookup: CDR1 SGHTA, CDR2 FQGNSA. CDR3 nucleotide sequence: TGTGCCAGCAGCCCCGGGCTCCAATATGGCGATGGCTACACCTTC. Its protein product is CASSPGLQYGDGYTF.

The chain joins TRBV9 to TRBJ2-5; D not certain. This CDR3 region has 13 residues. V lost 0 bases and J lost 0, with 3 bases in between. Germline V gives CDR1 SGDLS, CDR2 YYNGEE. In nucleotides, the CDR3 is TGTGCCAGCAGCGTAGGGGACCAAGAGACCCAGTACTTC. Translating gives CASSVGDQETQYF.

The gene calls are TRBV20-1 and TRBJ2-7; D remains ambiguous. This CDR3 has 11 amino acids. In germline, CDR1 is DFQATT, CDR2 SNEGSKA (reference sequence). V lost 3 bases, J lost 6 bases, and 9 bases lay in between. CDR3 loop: CSASRPGEQYF. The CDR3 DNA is TGCAGTGCTAGCCGCCCGGGCGAGCAGTACTTC.

As DNA, the CDR3 is TGCGCCAGCATGCAGGGTGGCCCTACAATGAACACTGAAGCTTTCTTT. It encodes CASMQGGPTMNTEAFF. The chain joins TRBV5-1 to TRBJ1-1, with D possibly being TRBD1 (5 bases). This CDR3 is 16 amino acids long. V was cut by 6 bases and J by 0 bases, with 18 bases left in between. Germline loops: CDR1 SGHRS, CDR2 YFSETQ.

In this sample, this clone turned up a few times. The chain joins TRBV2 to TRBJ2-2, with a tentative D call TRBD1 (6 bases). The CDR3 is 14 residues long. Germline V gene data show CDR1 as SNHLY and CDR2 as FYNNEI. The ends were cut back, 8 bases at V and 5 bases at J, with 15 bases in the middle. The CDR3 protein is CASRDTQWTGELFF. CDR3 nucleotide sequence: TGTGCCAGCCGGGACACCCAATGGACCGGGGAGCTGTTTTTT.

CDR3 bases: TGTGCCAGCAGCACCAGCGGGACACAAGAGACCCAGTACTTC. It specifies CASSTSGTQETQYF. V usage is TRBV5-4 and J usage is TRBJ2-5; a weak D match, TRBD2 (7 bases). The CDR3 has 14 residues. Trimming cost V 4 bases and J 2 bases, with 12 bases left between them. CDR1 SGHNT and CDR2 YYREEE come from the germline V gene (reference sequence).